This T cell receptor beta chain was captured by sequencing in a study of blood T cells in healthy people across ages. Findings and limits, study-wide: Donor CMV infection status was unknown, possibly confounding age-related changes in expanded clonotypes.

After removal of 6 bases from V and 8 bases from J, the junction contained 8 bases not matched to a gene. The CDR3 runs 13 residues. Germline values: CDR1 SQVTM, CDR2 ANQGSEA. With a J-beta primer mix and a sample-barcoded 5' primer, a second PCR ran 7 to 11 cycles. CDR3-containing paired-end reads numbering at least 2.5 million came from each sample. TCRdb re-called the 5' RACE reads through MiXCR, storing one row per CDR3 protein. The profile shows about 730,000 distinct CDR3 sequences, roughly 47% of them singletons. This clonotype occurred a few times. Its target is not known. Sequences were obtained from blood. The chain links TRBV29-1 to TRBJ2-7, with 12 bases fitting TRBD1. The clonotype comes from a woman aged 60-70 years in good health. CDR3 amino acids: CSVGGTGGNKQYF. CDR3 nucleotides: TGCAGCGTGGGCGGGACAGGGGGCAATAAGCAGTACTTC.